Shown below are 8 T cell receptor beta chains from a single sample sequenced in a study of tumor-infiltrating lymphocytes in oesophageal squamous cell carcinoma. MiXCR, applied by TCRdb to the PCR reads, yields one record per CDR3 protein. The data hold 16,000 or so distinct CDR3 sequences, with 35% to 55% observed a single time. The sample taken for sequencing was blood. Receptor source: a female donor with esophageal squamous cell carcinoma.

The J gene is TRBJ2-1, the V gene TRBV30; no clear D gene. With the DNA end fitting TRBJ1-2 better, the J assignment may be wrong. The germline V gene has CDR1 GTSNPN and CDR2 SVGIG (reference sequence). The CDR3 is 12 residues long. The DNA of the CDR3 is TGTGCCTGGATCGCGGACAACTATGGCTACACCTTC. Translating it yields CAWIADNYGYTF.

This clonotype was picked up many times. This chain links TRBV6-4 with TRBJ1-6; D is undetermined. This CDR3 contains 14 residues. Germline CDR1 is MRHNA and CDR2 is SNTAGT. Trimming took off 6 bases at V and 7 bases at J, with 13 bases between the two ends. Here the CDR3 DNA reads TGTGCCAGCAGCCAGTTTCCCGGGAATTCACCCCTCCACTTT. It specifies CASSQFPGNSPLHF.

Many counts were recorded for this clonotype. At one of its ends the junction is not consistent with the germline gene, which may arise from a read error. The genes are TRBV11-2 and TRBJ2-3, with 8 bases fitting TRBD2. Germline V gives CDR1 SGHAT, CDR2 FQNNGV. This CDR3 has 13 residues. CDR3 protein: CASSLENSAGGNF. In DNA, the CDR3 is TGTGCCAGCAGCTTAGAGAACTCGGCGGGAGGTAATTTT.

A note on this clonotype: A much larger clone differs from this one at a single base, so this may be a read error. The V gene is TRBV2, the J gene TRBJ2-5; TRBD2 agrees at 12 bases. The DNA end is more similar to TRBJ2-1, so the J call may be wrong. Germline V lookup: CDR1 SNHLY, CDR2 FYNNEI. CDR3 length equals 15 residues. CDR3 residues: CASSSGLAGRGEQFF. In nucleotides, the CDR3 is TGTGCCAGCAGTTCTGGACTAGCGGGACGGGGGGAGCAGTTCTTC.

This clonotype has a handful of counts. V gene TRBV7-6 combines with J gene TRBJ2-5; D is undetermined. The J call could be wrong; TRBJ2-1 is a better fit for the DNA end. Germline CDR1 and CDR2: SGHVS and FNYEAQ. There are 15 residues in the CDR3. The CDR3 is CASGTRAPRDNEQFF. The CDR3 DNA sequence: TGTGCCAGCGGAACGAGAGCACCCCGGGACAATGAGCAGTTCTTC.

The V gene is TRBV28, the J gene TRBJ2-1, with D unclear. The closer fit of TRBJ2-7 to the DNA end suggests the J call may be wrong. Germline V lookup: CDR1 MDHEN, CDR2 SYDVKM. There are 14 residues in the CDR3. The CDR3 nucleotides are TGTGCCAGCAGTATACCCGGGTACTCCTACGAGCAGTACTTC. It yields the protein CASSIPGYSYEQYF.

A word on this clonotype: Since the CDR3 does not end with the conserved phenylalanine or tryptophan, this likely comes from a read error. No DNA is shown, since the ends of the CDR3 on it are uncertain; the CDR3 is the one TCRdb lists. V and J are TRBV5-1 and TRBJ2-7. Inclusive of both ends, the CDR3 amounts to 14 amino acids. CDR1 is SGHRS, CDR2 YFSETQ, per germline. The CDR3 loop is CSHLETSSTMATPS.

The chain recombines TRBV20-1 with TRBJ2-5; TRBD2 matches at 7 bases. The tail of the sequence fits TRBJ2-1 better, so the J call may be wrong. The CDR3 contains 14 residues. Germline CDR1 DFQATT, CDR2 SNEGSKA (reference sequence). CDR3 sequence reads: CSAPVQRGDNEQFF. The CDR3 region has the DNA TGCAGTGCCCCCGTCCAGCGGGGTGACAATGAGCAGTTCTTC.